This T cell receptor (beta chain) was sequenced during a study of a mutant IDH1 vaccine in newly diagnosed glioma. Across the whole study: Radiotherapy alone preceded vaccination by 4-6 weeks; alternatively, vaccination started with temozolomide cycles. Patients' prior therapy spanned radiotherapy, temozolomide, or both; most underwent both.

The time point denotes: week 11, during vaccination. Doses consisted of 300 ug of mutant IDH1 20-mer peptide each, paired with topical imiquimod. Note on this clone: What it binds is not known.

Per germline, CDR1 SGHTA and CDR2 FQGNSA. J lost 3 bases, V lost 1 base, and 8 bases had no gene match. The CDR3 is 16 residues long. Some clones are missing from TCRdb's copy, which holds only in-frame ones; the method was immunoSEQ multiplex PCR. The table includes about 32,000 clones, just under 80% detected once. The V call is TRBV7-2, the J call TRBJ2-7; 8 bases are a match to TRBD1. Sequencing used PBMCs, obtained from a glioma patient whose treatment included an IDH1 peptide vaccine. The receptor comes from a man aged 25-45 years with glioma. The CDR3 region is CASSLVGRGLLYEQYF. In nucleotides, the CDR3 is TGTGCCAGCAGCTTAGTCGGCAGGGGGCTTCTCTACGAGCAGTACTTC.